The 12 T cell receptor beta chains listed next were all sequenced from one sample in a study of T cells in Graves' hyperthyroidism and ophthalmopathy. TCR beta CDR3 region amplification was performed from RNA transcripts. The HTBI primer set drove a first-round RT-PCR of the TCR CDR3. TCRdb reprocessed the multiplex PCR reads via MiXCR and lists one record per CDR3 protein. Here the sample spans about 400,000 distinct CDR3 sequences, approximately 15% being singletons. Sequenced input: blood. The source is a woman younger than 30 with Graves' hyperthyroidism.

This clonotype was counted many times. The chain is built from TRBV2 and TRBJ1-2; TRBD1 is a possible D gene (5 bases). Germline lookup yields CDR1 SNHLY and CDR2 FYNNEI. The ends were cut back, 3 bases at V and 7 bases at J, with 12 bases in the middle. CDR3 size: 13 residues. The DNA of the CDR3 is TGTGCCAGCAGTGAGGCTCCGAGGGGTGGCTACACCTTC. This sequence encodes CASSEAPRGGYTF.

Many counts were recorded for this clonotype. The DNA of the CDR3 is TGTGCCAGCAGTTTAAAACGAACTAGCTCCTACGAGCAGTACTTC. Protein product: CASSLKRTSSYEQYF. The V gene is TRBV12-3 or TRBV12-4, the J gene TRBJ2-7; a weak D match, TRBD2 (5 bases). Trimming pared 2 bases from V and 0 bases from J, leaving 11 bases between. The CDR3 has 15 amino acids.

This clonotype was found many times. The rearrangement joins TRBV18 to TRBJ1-2; D gene uncertain. Germline CDR1 is KGHSH and CDR2 is LQKENI. Between the trimmed V and J ends, which lost 3 bases and 6 bases, there was a span of 14 bases. The CDR3 has 14 amino acids. This CDR3 is CASSPLAQVNGYTF. The CDR3 coding sequence is TGTGCCAGCTCACCCCTGGCGCAGGTTAATGGCTACACCTTC.

This clonotype has at least ten counts. The genes are TRBV6-1 and TRBJ1-5; 7 nucleotides line up with TRBD1. The junction had 5 bases not matched to a gene; V was cut back by 6 bases and J by 3 bases. CDR3 size: 14 residues. The germline gives CDR1 MNHNS, CDR2 SASEGT. CDR3 in amino acids: CASRQQGNNQPQHF. The CDR3 DNA follows: TGTGCCAGCAGACAACAGGGGAACAATCAGCCCCAGCATTTT.

This clonotype was detected a few times. V gene TRBV29-1 combines with J gene TRBJ2-1; 10 bases map to TRBD1. The germline V gene has CDR1 SQVTM and CDR2 ANQGSEA. The V segment lost 7 bases and the J segment 0 bases; nucleotides outside the gene matches: 12. CDR3 size: 17 residues. The CDR3 loop is CSAGPRDRGTSYNEQFF. CDR3 coding DNA: TGCAGCGCGGGCCCACGGGACAGGGGCACCTCCTACAATGAGCAGTTCTTC.

This chain connects TRBV20-1 to TRBJ2-3; 9 bases are a match to TRBD1. CDR3 length: 15 residues. The germline V gene has CDR1 DFQATT and CDR2 SNEGSKA (reference sequence). The V segment lost 2 bases and the J segment 6 bases; nucleotides outside the gene matches: 9. This CDR3 is CSARRTNRGPDTQYF. In nucleotides, the CDR3 is TGCAGTGCTAGAAGGACCAACAGGGGGCCTGATACGCAGTATTTT.

A few counts support this clonotype. This chain connects TRBV4-1 to TRBJ2-7; perhaps TRBD1 as D (6 bases). The CDR3 loop spans 17 amino acids. Trimming left V 4 bases short and J 5 bases short, with 24 bases between. Germline V lookup: CDR1 MGHRA, CDR2 YSYEKL. The CDR3 reads CASSPRRSGTWDNEQYF. The CDR3, as DNA: TGCGCCAGCAGCCCGAGAAGGTCCGGGACATGGGACAACGAGCAGTACTTC.

The sample holds a few counts of this clonotype. The genes are TRBV25-1 and TRBJ2-2, with D unclear. V dropped 3 bases and J dropped 6 bases, with 11 bases sitting between them. CDR1 is MGHDK, CDR2 SYGVNS, per germline. The CDR3 runs 14 residues. The CDR3: CASSDADRAGELFF. DNA of the CDR3: TGTGCCAGCAGTGATGCGGACCGAGCCGGGGAGCTGTTTTTT.

This clonotype occurred many times. The J gene is TRBJ1-2, the V gene TRBV14; D is uncertain. The V end was cut by 1 base, the J end by 5 bases, with 8 bases between. The CDR3 contains 13 residues. CDR1 is SGHDN, CDR2 FVKESK, per germline. The CDR3 coding sequence is TGTGCCAGCAGCCAAGGGTTTAGGTATGGCTACACCTTC. Translated: CASSQGFRYGYTF.

This clonotype was found many times. The CDR3 DNA sequence: TGTGCCAGCAGCGGATGGACTAGCGGGGGCCAAGAGACCCAGTACTTC. Protein product: CASSGWTSGGQETQYF. The chain combines TRBV12-3 or TRBV12-4 with TRBJ2-5; 13 nucleotides line up with TRBD2. The CDR3 runs 16 residues. J lost 1 base, V lost 6 bases, and 5 bases had no gene match.

The sample holds a few counts of this clonotype. Being one base from a much bigger clone, this may be a read error. This chain uses TRBV7-3 with TRBJ2-1; 8 nucleotides match TRBD2. With 1 base clipped from V and 6 bases from J, the junction kept 5 bases outside the gene matches. CDR3 length: 15 amino acids. CDR1 is SGHTA, CDR2 FQGTGA, per germline. CDR3 sequence: CASSLMSGGPNEQFF. The CDR3 DNA reads as TGTGCCAGCAGCTTAATGTCGGGAGGGCCCAATGAGCAGTTCTTC. Complete variable domain (other parts from reference TRBV7-3 and TRBJ2-1): GAGVSQTPSNKVTEKGKYVELRCDPISGHTALYWYRQSLGQGPEFLIYFQGTGAADDSGLPNDRFFAVRPEGSVSTLKIQRTERGDSAVYLCASSLMSGGPNEQFFGPGTRLTVL.

This clonotype has a count of ten or more. J is TRBJ2-7 and V is TRBV7-2, with a weak D call TRBD1 (6 bases). The CDR3 is 15 residues long. V was pared by 1 base and J by 6 bases, with 16 bases between. Germline-derived CDR1 and CDR2 are SGHTA and FQGNSA. CDR3 nucleotide sequence: TGTGCCAGCAGCTTAGATACGTCAGGGGTTGGCGAGCAGTACTTC. It translates to CASSLDTSGVGEQYF.